Presented here are 8 T cell receptor beta chains from one specimen sequenced in a study of shared clonotypes between healthy human individuals. Data came from immunoSEQ multiplex PCR; TCRdb stores just in-frame clones and leaves some out. The sample yields some 1,900,000 clones, roughly 95% seen once. Cells designated naive CD8 were CD45RO-negative and were positively selected for CCR7, with terminally differentiated effector memory CD45RA+ cells excluded. The source material was naive CD8+ T cells sorted from blood. Every receptor here comes from a man aged 18 to 30 in good health.

V is TRBV27 and J is TRBJ1-6; maybe TRBD1 (5 bases). Germline V gene sequence: CDR1 MNHEY, CDR2 SMNVEV (reference sequence). Trimming left V 1 base short and J 9 bases short, with 13 bases between. The CDR3 is 15 amino acids. The CDR3 DNA sequence: TGTGCCAGCAGTTTATGGACATCCAGTAGTTCACCCCTCCACTTT. It yields the protein CASSLWTSSSSPLHF.

The chain carries TRBV28 and TRBJ1-1; unclear D gene. Between the trimmed V and J ends, which lost 5 bases and 1 base, there was a span of 11 bases. From germline, CDR1 is MDHEN and CDR2 SYDVKM. The CDR3 covers 14 residues. As DNA, the CDR3 is TGTGCCAGCAGTCTCCAAAACACGAACACTGAAGCTTTCTTT. Protein product: CASSLQNTNTEAFF. The whole variable domain, filled in from reference TRBV28 and TRBJ1-1, reads DVKVTQSSRYLVKRTGEKVFLECVQDMDHENMFWYRQDPGLGLRLIYFSYDVKMKEKGDIPEGYSVSREKKERFSLILESASTNQTSMYLCASSLQNTNTEAFFGQGTRLTVV.

The rearrangement uses TRBV2 and TRBJ1-4, with 8 bases matching TRBD1. This CDR3 region has 14 residues. The germline CDR1 and CDR2 sequences are SNHLY and FYNNEI. Trimming removed 4 bases from V and 8 bases from J; junction bases left unmatched: 6. The CDR3: CASSGTGFLEKLFF. DNA of the CDR3: TGTGCCAGCAGTGGGACAGGGTTTTTAGAAAAACTGTTTTTT.

This chain joins TRBV30 and TRBJ1-3; TRBD1 might be the D (5 bases). CDR1 and CDR2 from the germline V gene are GTSNPN and SVGIG (reference sequence). This CDR3 contains 13 residues. The V end lost 3 bases, the J end lost 10 bases, and 16 bases lay between the germline ends. CDR3 loop: CAWSRGPPGTIYF. The CDR3 nucleotides are TGTGCCTGGAGCCGGGGACCACCGGGTACCATATATTTT.

In its sample, this clone was seen once. This sample includes further DNA sequences coding for the same CDR3. V gene TRBV6-1 combines with J gene TRBJ1-1, with D unclear. The V gene's germline CDR1 is MNHNS and CDR2 SASEGT. The CDR3 contains 13 residues. The V end lost 3 bases, the J end lost 1 base, and 6 bases lay between the germline ends. The CDR3 sequence: CASSDSGNTEAFF. CDR3 in DNA: TGTGCCAGCAGTGACTCCGGGAACACTGAAGCTTTCTTT.

This chain links TRBV7-9 with TRBJ2-1; D remains unclear. CDR3 size: 13 residues. Germline V gene sequence: CDR1 SEHNR, CDR2 FQNEAQ (reference sequence). Trimming took off 5 bases at V and 12 bases at J, with 17 bases between the two ends. Written as DNA, the CDR3 is TGTGCCAGCAGCCCAGAGTATGTGCGCAGGCAGTTCTTC. It specifies CASSPEYVRRQFF.

This chain uses TRBV6-5 with TRBJ2-3, with D perhaps matching TRBD2 (5 bases). In germline, CDR1 is MNHEY, CDR2 SVGAGI. The CDR3 spans 13 residues. With 5 bases removed from V and 5 bases from J, the gap between germline ends came to 11 bases. The CDR3 here is CASSPTLVDTQYF. DNA of the CDR3: TGTGCCAGCAGTCCCACACTAGTAGATACGCAGTATTTT.

With respect to this clone: Other DNA sequences in this sample translate to the same CDR3. This rearrangement joins TRBV27 to TRBJ1-1, with D uncertain. Germline V gene sequence: CDR1 MNHEY, CDR2 SMNVEV (reference sequence). Trimming stripped 3 bases from V and 0 bases from J, with 8 bases between. There are 14 residues in the CDR3. For the CDR3, the DNA is TGTGCCAGCAGTTTGGCGGCGATGAACACTGAAGCTTTCTTT. Its protein product is CASSLAAMNTEAFF.